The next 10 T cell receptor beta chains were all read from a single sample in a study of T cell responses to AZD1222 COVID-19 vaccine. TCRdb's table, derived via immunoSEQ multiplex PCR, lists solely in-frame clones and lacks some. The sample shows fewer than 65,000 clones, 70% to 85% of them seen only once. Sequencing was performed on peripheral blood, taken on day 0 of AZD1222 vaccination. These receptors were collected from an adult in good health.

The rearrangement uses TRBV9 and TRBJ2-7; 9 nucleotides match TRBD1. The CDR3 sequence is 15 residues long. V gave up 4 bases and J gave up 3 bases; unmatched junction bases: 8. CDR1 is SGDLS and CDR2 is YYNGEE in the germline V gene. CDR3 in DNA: TGTGCCAGCAGCCCACACGGGACAGGGAACTACGAGCAGTACTTC. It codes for CASSPHGTGNYEQYF.

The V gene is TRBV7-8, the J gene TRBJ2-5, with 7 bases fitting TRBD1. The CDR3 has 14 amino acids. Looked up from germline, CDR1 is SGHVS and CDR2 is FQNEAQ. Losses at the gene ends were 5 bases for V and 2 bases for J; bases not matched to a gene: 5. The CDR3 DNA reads TGTGCCAGCAGCCTCACGACAGGGCAAGAGACCCAGTACTTC. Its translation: CASSLTTGQETQYF.

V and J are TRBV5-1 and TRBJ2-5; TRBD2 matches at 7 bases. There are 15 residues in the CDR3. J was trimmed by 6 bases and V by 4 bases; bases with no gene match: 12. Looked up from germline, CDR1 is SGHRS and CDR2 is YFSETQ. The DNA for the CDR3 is TGCGCCAGCAGCCCGGGAAGCGGGGTCCGTAAGACCCAGTACTTC. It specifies CASSPGSGVRKTQYF.

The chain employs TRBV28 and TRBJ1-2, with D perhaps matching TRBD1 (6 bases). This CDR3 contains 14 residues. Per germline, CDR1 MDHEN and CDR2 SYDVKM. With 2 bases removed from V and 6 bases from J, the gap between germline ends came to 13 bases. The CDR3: CASSLPGQLNGYTF. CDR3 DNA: TGTGCCAGCAGTTTACCGGGACAACTGAATGGCTACACCTTC.

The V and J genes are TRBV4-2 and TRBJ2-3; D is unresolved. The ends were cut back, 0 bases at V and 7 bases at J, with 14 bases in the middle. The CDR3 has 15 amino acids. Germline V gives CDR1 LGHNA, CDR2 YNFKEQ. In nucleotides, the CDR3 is TGTGCCAGCAGCCAAGAAAGGGCTAGGACGTATACGCAGTATTTT. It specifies CASSQERARTYTQYF.

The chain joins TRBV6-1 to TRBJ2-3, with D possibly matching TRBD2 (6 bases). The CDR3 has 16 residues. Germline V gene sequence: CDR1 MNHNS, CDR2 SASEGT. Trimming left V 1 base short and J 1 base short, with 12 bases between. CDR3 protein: CASSEEDGGRTDTQYF. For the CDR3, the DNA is TGTGCCAGCAGTGAAGAGGACGGGGGACGCACAGATACGCAGTATTTT.

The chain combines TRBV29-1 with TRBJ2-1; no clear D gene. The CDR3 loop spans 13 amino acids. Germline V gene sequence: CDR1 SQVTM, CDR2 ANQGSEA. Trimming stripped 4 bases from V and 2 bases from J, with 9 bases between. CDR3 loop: CSVVQVPYNEQFF. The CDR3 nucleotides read TGCAGCGTTGTGCAGGTGCCCTACAATGAGCAGTTCTTC.

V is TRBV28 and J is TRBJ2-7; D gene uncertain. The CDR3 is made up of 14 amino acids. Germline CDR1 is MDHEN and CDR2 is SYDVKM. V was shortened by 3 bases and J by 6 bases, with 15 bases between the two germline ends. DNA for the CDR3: TGTGCCAGCAGTTTCTTGGACGGCCGAGGCGAGCAGTACTTC. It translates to CASSFLDGRGEQYF.

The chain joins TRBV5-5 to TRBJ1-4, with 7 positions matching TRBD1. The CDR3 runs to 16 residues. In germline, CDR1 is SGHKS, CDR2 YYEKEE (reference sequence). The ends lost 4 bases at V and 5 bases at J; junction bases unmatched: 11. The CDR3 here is CASSLNYGTANEKLFF. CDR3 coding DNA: TGTGCCAGCAGCCTCAATTACGGGACAGCCAATGAAAAACTGTTTTTT.

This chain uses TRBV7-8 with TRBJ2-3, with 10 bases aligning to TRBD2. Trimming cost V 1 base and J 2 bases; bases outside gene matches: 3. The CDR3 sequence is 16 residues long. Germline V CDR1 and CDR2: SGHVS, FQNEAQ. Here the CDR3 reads CASSLVTSGNTDTQYF. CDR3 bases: TGTGCCAGCAGCTTAGTCACTAGCGGGAACACAGATACGCAGTATTTT.